This T cell receptor beta chain was captured in a study of siplizumab effects on memory and regulatory T cells (dated by TCRdb to about 2019). Some background on the complete study: The study looked at the effect of siplizumab, an anti-CD2 antibody, on alloreactive T-cell subsets in allogeneic mixed lymphocyte reactions made from human PBMCs.

There are 14 amino acids in the CDR3, from cysteine to phenylalanine inclusive. Kept here is only the CDR3 DNA, which spans 42 bases and is read in frame from base 1. Based on the germline V gene, the CDR1 and CDR2 sequences are SGDLS and YYNGEE. The junction shows trimming of 1 base on V and 3 bases on J, plus 9 bases between the germline ends. TCRbeta CDR3 sequencing was performed on sorted unstimulated T cells and on proliferating T cells recovered from mixed lymphocyte reactions. Fresh whole blood from fewer than 11 HLA-typed healthy donors was used to isolate PBMCs. Library preparation was by the immunoSEQ multiplex PCR assay. The deep sequencing platform assayed roughly 10^5 TCR templates per sample. Genomic DNA extracted from sorted T cells was used for TCRbeta CDR3 sequencing. In the authors' own workflow: The R programming language was used for the clonal analysis of the TCRbeta CDR3 data. Comparing unstimulated samples against CFSE-low samples taken after the reaction was how alloreactive CD4+ and CD8+ clones were defined. Regulatory or non-regulatory origin was assigned to alloreactive CD4+ clones by matching of sequences to sorted unstimulated Treg and non-Treg repertoires. The clones in this table, taken by TCRdb from immuneACCESS, are in-frame only. Not every clone is retained; where verified, under half of the shortfall comes from an unresolved V gene, and the cause of the rest is unknown. V and J calls and clone size are those listed in that table; D and trimming were worked out from the DNA. Across this sample there are 100,000 or so clones, with more than 85% seen only once. 0.15% of the sample rests with the top ten.

On this clone: Its antigen is currently not known. One base away there is no much larger clone; base qualities are not given.

What the work shows at the level of the full study, not this receptor alone: Siplizumab significantly reduced the cumulative frequency of alloreactive sequences traceable to unstimulated CD4+ memory T cells. Among mappable alloreactive CD4+ clones, the Treg-derived fraction averaged 68.8% with siplizumab versus 25% to 30% in control reactions. Sequences below about 10^-5 frequency were poorly captured, so only a minor fraction of alloreactive clones could be mapped to unstimulated subsets. No functional confirmation was obtained for the suppressive function of proliferating Tregs from siplizumab cultures. For roughly 80-96% of proliferating CD4+ or CD8+ clones, no naive or memory phenotype could be assigned. Unstimulated naive T cells appeared more diverse than memory T cells, and naive cells seemed to contribute substantially to the alloresponse.

The receptor was derived from a human donor in good health. Recombination connected TRBV9 to TRBJ2-3, with TRBD2 perhaps the D gene, on 6 matching bases. Sequencing was performed on CD4+ T cells sorted from blood. The CDR3 in this case is CASSVTGETDTQYF. The nucleotides are TGTGCCAGCAGCGTAACGGGGGAAACAGATACGCAGTATTTT.